This record covers a single T cell receptor beta chain. MiXCR, run by TCRdb on the RACE reads, gives a single entry per CDR3 protein. The data show 60,000 to 80,000 distinct CDR3 sequences, with around a third seen just once and about 9.6% held by the top ten. The time point was: patch test 1, 2 weeks after DPC sensitization. As for treatment: therapeutic diphenylcyclopropenone sensitization with weekly scalp DPC. CDR1 and CDR2 (germline): MNHEY, SMNVEV (reference sequence). The CDR3 spans 15 residues. V shed 2 bases, J shed 3 bases, and the junction held 3 bases outside the gene matches. This specimen belongs to a study of human T cells and chemical hapten exposure.

This sequence originates from a middle-aged man with alopecia areata. Some clones in this sample may be carry-over from other donors' samples. The chain links TRBV27 to TRBJ2-3; 9 bases match TRBD1. The specimen comprised whole blood, sampled in connection with sensitization to the hapten diphenylcyclopropenone (DPC). CDR3 sequence: CASSLGDRETDTQYF. CDR3 nucleotides: TGTGCCAGCAGTTTAGGGGACAGGGAAACAGATACGCAGTATTTT.